The next 28 T cell receptor beta chains were all read from a single sample in a study of technical replicates of blood from a handful of donors. Only in-frame clones appear in the TCRdb table, and some are missing; sequencing was by immunoSEQ multiplex PCR. The data hold some 71,000 clones, with about 97% observed a single time. Sequenced: T cells isolated from PBMCs. Receptors originate from a human donor in good health.

This rearrangement joins TRBV19 to TRBJ1-6; 7 nucleotides match TRBD1. This CDR3 has 15 residues. The V segment lost 7 bases and the J segment 5 bases; nucleotides outside the gene matches: 8. The germline gives CDR1 LNHDA, CDR2 SQIVND (reference sequence). This chain's CDR3 is CASIQAGTDNSPLHF. The CDR3 nucleotides are TGTGCCAGTATCCAGGCCGGGACAGATAATTCACCCCTCCACTTT. Complete variable domain (other parts from reference TRBV19 and TRBJ1-6): DGGITQSPKYLFRKEGQNVTLSCEQNLNHDAMYWYRQDPGQGLRLIYYSQIVNDFQKGDIAEGYSVSREKKESFPLTVTSAQKNPTAFYLCASIQAGTDNSPLHFGNGTRLTVT.

The chain links TRBV29-1 to TRBJ1-2, with 8 bases that match TRBD1. V was pared by 6 bases and J by 8 bases, with 5 bases of the junction left unmatched. Germline V CDR1 and CDR2: SQVTM, ANQGSEA. CDR3 size: 11 residues. In nucleotides, the CDR3 is TGCAGCGTGATGGACAGGGTCGGCTACACCTTC. Translation: CSVMDRVGYTF.

The chain couples TRBV11-3 to TRBJ1-3; no reliable D call. The germline V gene encodes CDR1 SGHNT and CDR2 YENEEA. V was clipped by 2 bases and J by 0 bases, with 11 bases between them. The CDR3 runs 16 residues. DNA of the CDR3: TGTGCCAGCAGCTTAAAGACCTGGAGCTCTGGAAACACCATATATTTT. Amino acids: CASSLKTWSSGNTIYF. Drawing the rest from reference TRBV11-3 and TRBJ1-3, the complete variable domain is EAGVVQSPRYKIIEKKQPVAFWCNPISGHNTLYWYLQNLGQGPELLIRYENEEAVDDSQLPKDRFSAERLKGVDSTLKIQPAELGDSAVYLCASSLKTWSSGNTIYFGEGSWLTVV.

The V gene is TRBV11-3, the J gene TRBJ1-2, with 12 positions matching TRBD1. The CDR3 spans 15 residues. Trimming removed 5 bases from V and 8 bases from J; junction bases left unmatched: 9. From germline, CDR1 is SGHNT and CDR2 YENEEA. The CDR3: CASSPWDRGHHGYTF. CDR3 sequence (DNA): TGTGCCAGCAGCCCATGGGACAGGGGGCATCACGGCTACACCTTC.

On this clone: At one of its ends the junction is not consistent with the germline gene, which may arise from a read error. The chain carries TRBV7-7 and TRBJ2-2, with TRBD1 matching over 8 bases. This CDR3 has 15 residues. Germline CDR1 reads SSHAT; CDR2 reads FNYEAQ (reference sequence). CDR3 DNA: TGTGCTAGCAGCGCCGGGACAGGAAAAACCGGGGAGCTGTTTTTT. Translated: CASSAGTGKTGELFF.

The chain uses TRBV5-1 and TRBJ2-5; TRBD1 is a possible D gene (5 bases). Germline CDR1 is SGHRS and CDR2 is YFSETQ. CDR3 length: 14 residues. The V end was cut by 0 bases, the J end by 5 bases, with 11 bases between. The CDR3 DNA is TGCGCCAGCAGCTTGGTTCAGGGAATGGAGACCCAGTACTTC. It yields the protein CASSLVQGMETQYF. Looking up the rest from reference TRBV5-1 and TRBJ2-5 gives the full variable domain: KAGVTQTPRYLIKTRGQQVTLSCSPISGHRSVSWYQQTPGQGLQFLFEYFSETQRNKGNFPGRFSGRQFSNSRSEMNVSTLELGDSALYLCASSLVQGMETQYFGPGTRLLVL.

The genes are TRBV19 and TRBJ1-2; perhaps TRBD1 as D (5 bases). This CDR3 is built from 14 residues. The germline CDR1 and CDR2 sequences are LNHDA and SQIVND (reference sequence). The V and J ends lost 5 bases and 7 bases respectively, with 17 bases between them. CDR3 loop: CASSSWQGLVGYTF. Here the CDR3 DNA reads TGTGCCAGTAGTTCGTGGCAGGGTTTGGTTGGCTACACCTTC. The full variable domain, with the rest looked up from reference TRBV19 and TRBJ1-2, is DGGITQSPKYLFRKEGQNVTLSCEQNLNHDAMYWYRQDPGQGLRLIYYSQIVNDFQKGDIAEGYSVSREKKESFPLTVTSAQKNPTAFYLCASSSWQGLVGYTFGSGTRLTVV.

The V gene is TRBV10-1, the J gene TRBJ2-3; 7 nucleotides agree with TRBD1. The CDR3 contains 14 residues. The germline V gene encodes CDR1 WNHNN and CDR2 SYGVQD (reference sequence). Germline trimming cut 8 bases from V and 2 bases from J; bases unmatched to any gene: 7. This chain's CDR3 is CASSRGYFTDTQYF. In DNA, the CDR3 is TGCGCCAGCTCCAGGGGGTATTTCACAGATACGCAGTATTTT.

This chain uses TRBV9 with TRBJ1-1; TRBD1 agrees at 11 bases. Germline assignment: CDR1 SGDLS and CDR2 YYNGEE. This CDR3 comprises 16 residues. V was clipped by 3 bases and J by 4 bases; unmatched bases: 8. The CDR3 sequence: CASSGNRDRGATEAFF. The CDR3 DNA reads TGTGCCAGCAGCGGAAACCGGGACAGGGGGGCCACTGAAGCTTTCTTT.

This clone has a single count. The genes are TRBV4-1 and TRBJ2-1; 9 bases are shared with TRBD2. Germline V CDR1 and CDR2: MGHRA, YSYEKL. The V gene end was trimmed by 4 bases and the J gene end by 8 bases; junction bases not matched to a gene: 9. The CDR3 sequence is 15 residues long. CDR3 coding DNA: TGCGCCAGCAGCCTCATTAGCGGGAGTATCTATGAGCAGTTCTTC. This translates into CASSLISGSIYEQFF.

The rearrangement uses TRBV7-8 and TRBJ1-5; 8 nucleotides align to TRBD1. Germline V lookup: CDR1 SGHVS, CDR2 FQNEAQ. The junction had 9 bases not matched to a gene; V was cut back by 1 base and J by 7 bases. The CDR3 is made up of 16 amino acids. The CDR3 here is CASSLDRGERRQPQHF. Here the CDR3 DNA reads TGTGCCAGCAGCTTAGACAGGGGGGAGAGGAGGCAGCCCCAGCATTTT. Full variable domain (missing parts from reference TRBV7-8 and TRBJ1-5): GAGVSQSPRYKVAKRGQDVALRCDPISGHVSLFWYQQALGQGPEFLTYFQNEAQLDKSGLPSDRFFAERPEGSVSTLKIQRTQQEDSAVYLCASSLDRGERRQPQHFGDGTRLSIL.

The V and J genes are TRBV28 and TRBJ2-5; D is perhaps TRBD1 (5 bases). There are 14 residues in the CDR3. Germline values: CDR1 MDHEN, CDR2 SYDVKM. Trimming pared 2 bases from V and 4 bases from J, leaving 11 bases between. In nucleotides, the CDR3 is TGTGCCAGCAGTTTAGCCAGGGTAGGAGAGACCCAGTACTTC. Protein sequence: CASSLARVGETQYF.

This chain uses TRBV7-9 with TRBJ1-2; D is possibly TRBD1 (5 bases). CDR3 length: 13 residues. The V gene's germline CDR1 is SEHNR and CDR2 FQNEAQ (reference sequence). Trimming took off 2 bases at V and 6 bases at J, with 10 bases between the two ends. Written as DNA, the CDR3 is TGTGCCAGCAGCTTAACGGGGGGGAATGGCTACACCTTC. Translated: CASSLTGGNGYTF.

J is TRBJ2-7 and V is TRBV6-7; 12 bases match TRBD2. TRBV6-7 is treated as an ORF (open reading frame) with a function not yet certain. The CDR3 is 14 residues long. The ends lost 6 bases at V and 3 bases at J; junction bases unmatched: 3. The CDR3 coding sequence is TGTGCCAGCAGACCTAGCGGGAGGGTCTACGAGCAGTACTTC. Its translation is CASRPSGRVYEQYF.

The chain joins TRBV5-1 to TRBJ2-2, with a possible D match to TRBD1 (5 bases). CDR3 size: 14 residues. The V end was cut by 7 bases, the J end by 2 bases, with 12 bases between. Germline V gene lookup returns CDR1 SGHRS and CDR2 YFSETQ. The CDR3 coding sequence is TGCGCCAGCCGCATCCAGGGTAACACCGGGGAGCTGTTTTTT. Protein sequence: CASRIQGNTGELFF.

The chain uses TRBV5-1 and TRBJ2-5; possible D gene TRBD1, 7 bases. Germline CDR1 and CDR2: SGHRS and YFSETQ. This CDR3 spans 14 amino acids. With 1 base removed from V and 5 bases from J, the gap between germline ends came to 12 bases. The CDR3 protein is CASSLWTGGETQYF. CDR3 in DNA: TGCGCCAGCAGCTTGTGGACAGGAGGGGAGACCCAGTACTTC.

CDR3 DNA: TGTGCCACCAGCAGAGGCCCTGGACTAGCGGGAGGATTCGAGCAGTACTTC. Its protein is CATSRGPGLAGGFEQYF. The chain carries TRBV15 and TRBJ2-7, with 14 bases that match TRBD2. Per the germline V gene, CDR1 is LNHNV and CDR2 is YYDKDF (reference sequence). This CDR3 comprises 17 residues. V gave up 1 base and J gave up 6 bases; unmatched junction bases: 8.

This sequence joins TRBV14 and TRBJ1-4, with a tentative D call TRBD1 (5 bases). Looked up from germline, CDR1 is SGHDN and CDR2 is FVKESK. Trimming stripped 4 bases from V and 4 bases from J, with 10 bases between. The CDR3 runs 14 residues. The CDR3, as DNA: TGTGCCAGCAGCCTGACAGATTATAATGAAAAACTGTTTTTT. This sequence encodes CASSLTDYNEKLFF.

This chain joins TRBV5-5 and TRBJ2-3; 7 bases map to TRBD1. V lost 2 bases and J lost 6; bases outside the gene matches: 3. The CDR3 covers 13 residues. Looked up from germline, CDR1 is SGHKS and CDR2 is YYEKEE (reference sequence). The CDR3 spells CASSFEGGDTQYF. For the CDR3, the DNA is TGTGCCAGCAGCTTTGAAGGGGGCGATACGCAGTATTTT. Supplemented by reference TRBV5-5 and TRBJ2-3, the full variable domain reads DAGVTQSPTHLIKTRGQQVTLRCSPISGHKSVSWYQQVLGQGPQFIFQYYEKEERGRGNFPDRFSARQFPNYSSELNVNALLLGDSALYLCASSFEGGDTQYFGPGTRLTVL.

The V and J genes are TRBV27 and TRBJ2-3; D is undetermined. Deletions cut 2 bases from V and 2 bases from J, with 5 bases between. CDR1 and CDR2 from the germline V gene are MNHEY and SMNVEV (reference sequence). The CDR3 has 13 amino acids. The DNA of the CDR3 is TGTGCCAGCAGTTTACCCAACACAGATACGCAGTATTTT. Translated: CASSLPNTDTQYF.

The V call is TRBV6-5, the J call TRBJ1-5; possibly TRBD1 for D (6 bases). This CDR3 contains 13 residues. Germline CDR1 reads MNHEY; CDR2 reads SVGAGI. Trimming removed 8 bases at V and 4 bases at J, with 12 bases between. The DNA of the CDR3 is TGTGCCAGCTCCGGGGGGCTAAATCAGCCCCAGCATTTT. It translates to CASSGGLNQPQHF.

The rearrangement joins TRBV30 to TRBJ2-7, with D perhaps matching TRBD1 (6 bases). This CDR3 comprises 12 residues. CDR1 GTSNPN and CDR2 SVGIG come from the germline V gene (reference sequence). Trimming removed 1 base from V and 5 bases from J, with 9 bases in between. CDR3 sequence: CAWSGQVHEQYF. In nucleotides, the CDR3 is TGTGCCTGGAGTGGACAGGTCCACGAGCAGTACTTC.

The rearrangement joins TRBV7-9 to TRBJ1-2, with D possibly TRBD1 on 5 matching bases. The CDR3 is made up of 12 amino acids. Germline V gene lookup returns CDR1 SEHNR and CDR2 FQNEAQ (reference sequence). The V and J ends lost 4 bases and 4 bases respectively, with 7 bases between them. Here the CDR3 reads CASSSDTYGYTF. In DNA form, the CDR3 reads TGTGCCAGCAGCTCGGACACCTATGGCTACACCTTC. Looking up the rest from reference TRBV7-9 and TRBJ1-2 gives the full variable domain: DTGVSQNPRHKITKRGQNVTFRCDPISEHNRLYWYRQTLGQGPEFLTYFQNEAQLEKSRLLSDRFSAERPKGSFSTLEIQRTEQGDSAMYLCASSSDTYGYTFGSGTRLTVV.

This chain uses TRBV29-1 with TRBJ2-7; D might be TRBD2 (6 bases). Germline V gene sequence: CDR1 SQVTM, CDR2 ANQGSEA. The V and J ends lost 5 bases and 6 bases respectively, with 20 bases between them. The CDR3 is 14 residues long. The CDR3 protein is CSVWGDVGRTEQYF. DNA of the CDR3: TGCAGCGTTTGGGGGGACGTAGGGAGGACCGAGCAGTACTTC.

The chain links TRBV7-2 to TRBJ2-7, with unresolved D. Germline V gives CDR1 SGHTA, CDR2 FQGNSA. Trimming removed 2 bases from V and 0 bases from J, with 5 bases in between. The CDR3 has 13 residues. CDR3 nucleotides: TGTGCCAGCAGCTTACAGGCCTCCTACGAGCAGTACTTC. Amino acid sequence: CASSLQASYEQYF.

The table lists this clone with a count of one. The V gene is TRBV7-7, the J gene TRBJ2-5, with a tentative D call TRBD1 (6 bases). CDR1 and CDR2 from the germline V gene are SSHAT and FNYEAQ (reference sequence). The CDR3 spans 14 residues. V was pared by 5 bases and J by 1 base, with 11 bases between. In DNA form, the CDR3 reads TGTGCCAGCAGCCCGCAGGGGATCCAAGAGACCCAGTACTTC. It yields the protein CASSPQGIQETQYF.

The rearrangement joins TRBV5-1 to TRBJ1-1; 7 nucleotides align to TRBD1. CDR1 is SGHRS and CDR2 is YFSETQ in the germline V gene. CDR3 length: 15 residues. V gave up 0 bases and J gave up 5 bases; unmatched junction bases: 7. CDR3 amino acids: CASSLGSAGGTEAFF. The CDR3, as DNA: TGCGCCAGCAGCTTGGGTTCGGCAGGGGGGACTGAAGCTTTCTTT. Looking up the rest from reference TRBV5-1 and TRBJ1-1 gives the full variable domain: KAGVTQTPRYLIKTRGQQVTLSCSPISGHRSVSWYQQTPGQGLQFLFEYFSETQRNKGNFPGRFSGRQFSNSRSEMNVSTLELGDSALYLCASSLGSAGGTEAFFGQGTRLTVV.

The chain employs TRBV28 and TRBJ2-1, with 10 bases matching TRBD2. Germline assignment: CDR1 MDHEN and CDR2 SYDVKM. Trimming cost V 5 bases and J 3 bases; bases outside gene matches: 7. The CDR3 runs to 16 residues. The CDR3 region is CASSPLAGAVYNEQFF. DNA of the CDR3: TGTGCCAGCAGTCCTCTAGCGGGAGCGGTCTACAATGAGCAGTTCTTC.